This TCR beta chain was identified in a study of T cell repertoires in cytomegalovirus infection. On the study more broadly: Recently identified HLA-C-restricted CMV epitopes and well-studied HLA-B-restricted CMV epitopes were used by the study. An indication of both CMV infection and matching HLA type came from public TCR beta signatures. Study results and caveats: Dominating the ex vivo response were TCR beta clonotypes that were CMV-specific and HLA-C-restricted.

About this clonotype: Its cognate antigen is unknown.

TCRdb re-analysed the reads in MiXCR, keeping a single row per CDR3 protein. The repertoire holds 350,000 to 400,000 distinct CDR3 sequences, with roughly 34% as singletons. This sequence originates from a human donor in good health (CMV status not recorded). Some clones in this sample may be carry-over from other donors' samples. The specimen comprised cultured PBMCs, sampled from culture after CMV antigen stimulation.

CDR3 in DNA: TGTGCCAGCTCACCACGGGTTCCTGGGGCCAACGTCCTGACTTTC. Amino acid sequence: CASSPRVPGANVLTF. V is TRBV18 and J is TRBJ2-6; D gene uncertain. V gave up 1 base and J gave up 2 bases, with 6 bases separating them. The CDR3 extends over 15 amino acids. Germline assignment: CDR1 KGHSH and CDR2 LQKENI.